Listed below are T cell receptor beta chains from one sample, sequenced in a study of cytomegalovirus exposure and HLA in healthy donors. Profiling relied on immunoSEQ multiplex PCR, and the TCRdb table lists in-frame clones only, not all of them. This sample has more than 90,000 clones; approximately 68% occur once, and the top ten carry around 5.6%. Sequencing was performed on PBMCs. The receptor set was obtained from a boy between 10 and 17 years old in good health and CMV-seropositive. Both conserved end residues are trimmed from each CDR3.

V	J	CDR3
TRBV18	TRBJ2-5	ASSPARGSETQY
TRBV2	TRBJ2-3	ASSLDWTGADTQY
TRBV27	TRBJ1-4	ASSFRWNEKLF
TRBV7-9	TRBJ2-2	SSSALERELF
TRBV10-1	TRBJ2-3	ASSPRITDTQY
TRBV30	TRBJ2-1	AWSVPSGTEQF
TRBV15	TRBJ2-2	ATSSGAGSFLNGDTGELF
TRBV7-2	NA	ASSLGAARSYEQY
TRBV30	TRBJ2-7	AWNVRGSGEQY
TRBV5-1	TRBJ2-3	ASSSGLAKADTQY
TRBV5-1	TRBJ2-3	ASSFPSTDTQY
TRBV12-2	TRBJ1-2	ASRLQGQGLNYGYT
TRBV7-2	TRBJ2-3	ASGTERTDTQY
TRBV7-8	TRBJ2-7	ASSSTGRSYEQY
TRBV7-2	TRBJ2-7	ASSSMSHPYEQY
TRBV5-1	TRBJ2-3	ASSLDAGGPTDTQY
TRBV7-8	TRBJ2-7	ASSPWGAGGYEQY
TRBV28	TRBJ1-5	ASSGQGNQPQH
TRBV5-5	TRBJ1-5	ASSPRDINQPQH
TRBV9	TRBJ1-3	ASSVAWGGAGNTIY
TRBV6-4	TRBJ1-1	ASSAQQNTEAF
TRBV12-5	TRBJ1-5	ASGLVSGIGDIGRGNQPQH
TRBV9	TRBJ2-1	ASSVGVAGSYNEQF
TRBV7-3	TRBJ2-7	ASSLTPPRRGNDEQY
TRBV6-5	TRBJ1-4	ASSSIAAGGREKLF
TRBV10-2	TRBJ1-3	ASRSQDSGNTIY
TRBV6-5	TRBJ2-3	ASSLRPGVDTQY
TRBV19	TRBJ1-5	ASSLWDSLNQPQH
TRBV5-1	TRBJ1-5	ASSSLSGQPQH
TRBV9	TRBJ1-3	ASSVGRGDSGNTIY
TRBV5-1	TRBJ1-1	ASSLDLVNTEAF
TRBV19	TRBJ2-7	ASSISFQDSSSYEQY
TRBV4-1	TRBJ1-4	ASSPPREGNEKLF
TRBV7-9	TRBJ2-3	ASSLGLAGSTQY
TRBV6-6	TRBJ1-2	ASSEPGVANYGYT
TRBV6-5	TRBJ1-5	ASSYAGDAQPQH
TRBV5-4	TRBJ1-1	ASSFGHTNTEAF
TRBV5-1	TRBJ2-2	ASSLSSGGTGELF
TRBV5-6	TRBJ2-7	ASSLIRGLSYEQY
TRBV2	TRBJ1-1	ASSVGGNTEAF
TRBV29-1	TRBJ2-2	SVEDEGQGNGELF
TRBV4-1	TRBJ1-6	ASSPIRSSPLH
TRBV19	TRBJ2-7	ASSIGGSYEQY
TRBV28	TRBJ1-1	ASRLQGFTEAF
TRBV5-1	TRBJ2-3	ASSLDQLPDTQY
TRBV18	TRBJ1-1	ASSPLEQAAF
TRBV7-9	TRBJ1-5	ASSFVGTGGYSNQPQH
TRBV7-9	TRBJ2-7	ASSFPGRAHEQY
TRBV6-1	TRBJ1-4	ATLDRCHEKLF
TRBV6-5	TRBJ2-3	ASSILAASTDTQY
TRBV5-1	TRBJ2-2	ASSTGTNTGELF
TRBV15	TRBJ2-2	ATSRDKGTDSGELF
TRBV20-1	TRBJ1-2	SARTGGGYT
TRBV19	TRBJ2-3	ASSILQGATDTQY
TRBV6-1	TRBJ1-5	ASSQGADQPQH
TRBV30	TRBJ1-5	AWSQQDNQPQH
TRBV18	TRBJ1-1	ASSPPPVRQGLLNTEAF
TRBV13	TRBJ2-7	ASSSSSYEQY
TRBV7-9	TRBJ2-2	ASSSPLGGGGTGELF